The clone carrying this T cell receptor (beta chain) has only one observation. These data are taken from a study of memory CD4+ T cells and cytomegalovirus serostatus. The length of the CDR3 is 14 residues. Germline values: CDR1 LNHDA, CDR2 SQIVND (reference sequence). Trimming removed 3 bases from V and 7 bases from J, with 15 bases in between. Single viable CD3+CD4+CD8-CD45RO+ cells were sorted as the memory CD4+ T cells. Serum IgG to CMV pp150, pp28, p38 and p52 defined serostatus. Clones were read by immunoSEQ multiplex PCR, and TCRdb kept only the in-frame ones, dropping some. The table lists roughly 50,000 clones, roughly 85% of them singletons.

The receptor comes from an adult in good health and CMV-seronegative. Some clones in this sample may be carry-over from other donors' samples. This chain connects TRBV19 to TRBJ1-2; a possible D gene is TRBD1 (6 bases). What was sequenced was memory CD4+ T cells from blood. The DNA for the CDR3 is TGTGCCAGTAGTATCTTGAGGACAGCCCCTGGCTACACCTTC. Residues: CASSILRTAPGYTF. The full variable domain, its missing parts supplied by reference TRBV19 and TRBJ1-2, is DGGITQSPKYLFRKEGQNVTLSCEQNLNHDAMYWYRQDPGQGLRLIYYSQIVNDFQKGDIAEGYSVSREKKESFPLTVTSAQKNPTAFYLCASSILRTAPGYTFGSGTRLTVV.